This entry is about one T cell receptor (beta chain). Genomic DNA per cell subset filled all wells of several immunoSEQ plates. Sequencing was performed with immunoSEQ multiplex PCR; in TCRdb, only in-frame clones are kept and a portion is missing. This sample has around 2,000,000 clones, with about 94% found just once. Naive CD8 populations comprised CD45RO-negative cells positively selected for CCR7, excluding terminally differentiated effector memory CD45RA+ cells. The V end was cut by 5 bases, the J end by 5 bases, with 12 bases between. The CDR3 has 13 residues. Germline lookup yields CDR1 SEHNR and CDR2 FQNEAQ (reference sequence). This sample was taken from a study of shared clonotypes between healthy human individuals. Turning to the study itself: Used for every donor were three CD4 naive, three CD4 memory, two CD8 naive and one CD8 memory plate.

This TCR was recovered from a man aged 18 to 35 in good health. The chain employs TRBV7-9 and TRBJ1-1; D unresolved. The sample consisted of naive CD8+ T cells sorted from blood. The CDR3 protein is CASSPLLGTEAFF. The CDR3 region has the DNA TGTGCCAGCAGCCCTCTCTTGGGGACTGAAGCTTTCTTT.